This passage covers 22 T cell receptor beta chains from one sample sequenced in a study of cytomegalovirus exposure and HLA in healthy donors. With 60 Vbeta and 13 Jbeta primers, the PCR was carried out. The data were produced by immunoSEQ multiplex PCR, yet TCRdb's version contains in-frame clones alone and is incomplete. The sample yields roughly 190,000 clones, roughly 80% seen once. What was sequenced was PBMCs. The receptor source for this set is a woman aged 18-29 years in good health and CMV-seronegative.

This clone was counted between two and nine times. V is TRBV10-1 and J is TRBJ2-7, with 10 bases fitting TRBD1. V lost 2 bases to trimming and J lost 7 bases; unmatched junction nucleotides: 5. CDR1 is WNHNN, CDR2 SYGVQD, per germline (reference sequence). This CDR3 has 14 amino acids. CDR3 in DNA: TGCGCCAGCAGTGAGGATCCGGGACAGGGGGAGCAGTACTTC. Residues: CASSEDPGQGEQYF.

The V call is TRBV7-2, the J call TRBJ1-2; 10 bases are shared with TRBD1. The CDR3 consists of 17 residues. The germline V gene encodes CDR1 SGHTA and CDR2 FQGNSA. V shed 4 bases and J 4 bases; nucleotides not matched to a gene: 12. DNA of the CDR3: TGTGCCAGCAGCTCTGGGCCGGGACAGGGGCCTTTCTATGGCTACACCTTC. It codes for CASSSGPGQGPFYGYTF. Looking up the rest from reference TRBV7-2 and TRBJ1-2 gives the full variable domain: GAGVSQSPSNKVTEKGKDVELRCDPISGHTALYWYRQSLGQGLEFLIYFQGNSAPDKSGLPSDRFSAERTGGSVSTLTIQRTQQEDSAVYLCASSSGPGQGPFYGYTFGSGTRLTVV.

V usage is TRBV21-1 and J usage is TRBJ1-1. TRBV21-1 counts as a pseudogene. The CDR3 contains 10 residues. As DNA, the CDR3 is TGTGCCAAAAGCAACACTGAAGCTTTCTTT. Its translation: CAKSNTEAFF.

On this clone itself: The same CDR3 arises from other DNA sequences in this sample as well. This chain's CDR3 is CASSLAGQQETQYF. The CDR3 DNA follows: TGTGCCAGCAGCTTAGCGGGGCAACAAGAGACCCAGTACTTC. J is TRBJ2-5 and V is TRBV7-2; TRBD1 is a possible D gene (5 bases). The ends were cut back, 0 bases at V and 2 bases at J, with 7 bases in the middle. The germline gives CDR1 SGHTA, CDR2 FQGNSA. This CDR3 is built from 14 residues.

V and J are TRBV10-3 and TRBJ2-2; 7 bases are shared with TRBD2. V lost 2 bases, J lost 10 bases, and 16 bases stayed unmatched. Germline V gene lookup returns CDR1 ENHRY and CDR2 SYGVKD. CDR3 length: 17 amino acids. The CDR3 DNA follows: TGTGCCATCAGTGAGGGGGGAGGCGGGGGTCCACTTCAGGAGCTGTTTTTT. It translates to CAISEGGGGGPLQELFF.

The chain recombines TRBV7-9 with TRBJ1-1; D perhaps matches TRBD1 (6 bases). V was pared by 10 bases and J by 5 bases, with 14 bases between. The CDR3 runs to 12 residues. The germline gives CDR1 SEHNR, CDR2 FQNEAQ (reference sequence). As DNA, the CDR3 is TGTGCCATCCTCAGGGGAGGGACTGAAGCTTTCTTT. This sequence encodes CAILRGGTEAFF.

The V gene is TRBV29-1, the J gene TRBJ2-1, with TRBD2 matching over 7 bases. Germline V CDR1 and CDR2: SQVTM, ANQGSEA. The junction had 10 bases not matched to a gene; V was cut back by 2 bases and J by 6 bases. This CDR3 region has 15 residues. CDR3 residues: CSVELTSVEVNEQFF. The CDR3 DNA reads as TGCAGCGTTGAACTAACTAGCGTAGAGGTCAATGAGCAGTTCTTC.

The V gene is TRBV11-2, the J gene TRBJ2-1; tentatively, D is TRBD2 (6 bases). The V gene's germline CDR1 is SGHAT and CDR2 FQNNGV. This CDR3 region has 18 residues. V shed 1 base and J shed 3 bases, with 19 bases lying between them. The CDR3 DNA sequence: TGTGCCAGCAGCTTAGTAACCTTTGTCGGGAGTCGCTACAATGAGCAGTTCTTC. Its translation: CASSLVTFVGSRYNEQFF.

The rearrangement links TRBV18 to TRBJ2-1, with D tentatively TRBD1 (8 bases). This CDR3 is built from 18 residues. Germline V gene lookup returns CDR1 KGHSH and CDR2 LQKENI. V lost 3 bases and J 9 bases, leaving 27 bases between the germline ends. This chain's CDR3 is CASSPWTGSETSQPEQFF. In DNA, the CDR3 is TGTGCCAGCTCACCCTGGACAGGGAGCGAGACTAGCCAGCCTGAGCAGTTCTTC.

The genes are TRBV2 and TRBJ2-5; D is unclear. Germline V CDR1 and CDR2: SNHLY, FYNNEI. Trimming removed 8 bases at V and 2 bases at J, with 9 bases between. The CDR3 covers 12 residues. CDR3 in DNA: TGTGCCAGCTCCCCGGAGCAAGAGACCCAGTACTTC. Translation: CASSPEQETQYF.

This clone was seen only a few times. This chain links TRBV28 with TRBJ2-2; 9 bases line up with TRBD1. There are 17 residues in the CDR3. Germline trimming cut 5 bases from V and 1 base from J; bases unmatched to any gene: 8. Looked up from germline, CDR1 is MDHEN and CDR2 is SYDVKM. The CDR3 nucleotides read TGTGCCAGCAGTCCACTACCGGGACAGGGGAACACCGGGGAGCTGTTTTTT. Translated: CASSPLPGQGNTGELFF.

The genes are TRBV7-9 and TRBJ2-6; perhaps TRBD1 as D (6 bases). Germline-derived CDR1 and CDR2 are SEHNR and FQNEAQ (reference sequence). The CDR3 contains 15 residues. Trimming removed 6 bases at V and 4 bases at J, with 13 bases between. The CDR3, as DNA: TGTGCCAGCAGTCGTCAGGGGAGAGGGGCCAACGTCCTGACTTTC. It specifies CASSRQGRGANVLTF.

J is TRBJ2-2 and V is TRBV29-1; D might be TRBD1 (6 bases). Germline V gene sequence: CDR1 SQVTM, CDR2 ANQGSEA. Between the trimmed V and J ends, which lost 6 bases and 6 bases, there was a span of 17 bases. The CDR3 length is 14 residues. The CDR3 reads CSVKNRAGAGELFF. The DNA for the CDR3 is TGCAGCGTGAAAAACAGGGCGGGTGCCGGGGAGCTGTTTTTT.

V is TRBV7-8 and J is TRBJ1-3, with D maybe TRBD1 (5 bases). In germline, CDR1 is SGHVS, CDR2 FQNEAQ. Trimming removed 1 base from V and 0 bases from J, with 10 bases in between. This CDR3 has 16 residues. The CDR3 is CASSLESQGSGNTIYF. The CDR3 DNA sequence: TGTGCCAGCAGCTTAGAGAGTCAGGGCTCTGGAAACACCATATATTTT.

This clone was detected only a few times. This chain joins TRBV4-1 and TRBJ2-1, with 13 bases lining up with TRBD2. This CDR3 has 17 amino acids. V lost 1 base, J lost 8 bases, and 8 bases stayed unmatched. Germline lookup yields CDR1 MGHRA and CDR2 YSYEKL. In DNA, the CDR3 is TGCGCCAGCAGCCAAGTGAGGACTAGCGGGAGCGAATATGAGCAGTTCTTC. Translating it yields CASSQVRTSGSEYEQFF.

The chain combines TRBV7-2 with TRBJ1-2, with TRBD1 identical over 9 bases. J gave up 4 bases and V 1 base, and 10 bases lay outside the gene matches. The CDR3 totals 17 residues. CDR1 is SGHTA, CDR2 FQGNSA, per germline. The CDR3 DNA is TGTGCCAGCAGCTTAGACTCTACAGGGGGCAGAGGCTATGGCTACACCTTC. Amino acids: CASSLDSTGGRGYGYTF.

The chain carries TRBV18 and TRBJ1-3; D may be TRBD1 (5 bases). The V end lost 3 bases, the J end lost 0 bases, and 9 bases lay between the germline ends. The CDR3 spans 15 residues. Germline V lookup: CDR1 KGHSH, CDR2 LQKENI. The CDR3 coding sequence is TGTGCCAGCTCACCGGGACTTCGCTCTGGAAACACCATATATTTT. Protein sequence: CASSPGLRSGNTIYF.

The rearrangement links TRBV15 to TRBJ2-3, with TRBD2 as a possible D gene (6 bases). In germline, CDR1 is LNHNV, CDR2 YYDKDF (reference sequence). The CDR3 spans 16 residues. Trimming took off 1 base at V and 2 bases at J, with 13 bases between the two ends. This CDR3 reads CATSRGAGGNTDTQYF. In DNA, the CDR3 is TGTGCCACCAGCAGAGGAGCGGGCGGGAACACAGATACGCAGTATTTT.

J is TRBJ1-4 and V is TRBV18; 7 nucleotides agree with TRBD1. CDR1 is KGHSH and CDR2 is LQKENI in the germline V gene. V lost 4 bases to trimming and J lost 8 bases; unmatched junction nucleotides: 7. This CDR3 has 14 amino acids. CDR3 region: CASSLTGPEEKLFF. The CDR3 nucleotides read TGTGCCAGCTCACTGACAGGGCCCGAAGAAAAACTGTTTTTT.

This sequence joins TRBV5-5 and TRBJ2-5, with D perhaps TRBD2 (5 bases). The germline V and J ends were trimmed by 4 bases and 4 bases, with 17 bases remaining between them. The CDR3 extends over 15 amino acids. The germline CDR1 and CDR2 sequences are SGHKS and YYEKEE (reference sequence). The CDR3 sequence is CASSPPVLGRETQYF. The CDR3 nucleotides read TGTGCCAGCAGCCCGCCCGTCCTGGGGAGAGAGACCCAGTACTTC.

The rearrangement uses TRBV5-6 and TRBJ2-1; 14 positions agree with TRBD2. In germline, CDR1 is SGHDT, CDR2 YYEEEE. Unmatched junction bases numbered 11, after V lost 4 bases and J lost 2 bases. The CDR3 consists of 19 residues. The CDR3 nucleotides are TGTGCCAGCAGCCAAGGGACTAGCGGGAGCGTAAGTACCTACAATGAGCAGTTCTTC. It is translated as CASSQGTSGSVSTYNEQFF.

The table lists this clone with a few counts. The gene calls are TRBV6-5 and TRBJ2-2, with 10 bases aligning to TRBD2. In germline, CDR1 is MNHEY, CDR2 SVGAGI. The CDR3 consists of 15 residues. CDR3 protein: CATTLAGVASGELFF. CDR3 DNA sequence: TGTGCAACAACCCTAGCGGGAGTAGCGAGCGGGGAGCTGTTTTTT.